This T cell receptor (beta chain) was recorded in a study of shared clonotypes between healthy human individuals (dated by TCRdb to the early 2020s). Study-level background: Two women and a few men aged 18 to 49 years were included in the cohort. The study deeply sequenced blood TCR repertoires of five healthy adults to estimate repertoire size and the extent of clonotype sharing between individuals. Per donor, leukapheresis produced somewhere between about 0.9 and 9 billion PBMCs. For each donor, CD4 naive and CD4 memory were each given three plates, CD8 naive was given two plates, and CD8 memory was given one plate. Libraries were prepared and TCR repertoires were sequenced by different laboratories using diverse techniques, in order to increase sequencing depth and limit assay-specific biases. Findings and caveats that apply to the study as a whole: Naive subsets generally had larger estimated clonotype richness than memory subsets did. Rarefaction of sorted-subset datasets indicated incomplete sequencing despite the large sequencing depth. Pairwise subsampling led to the expectation that sequencing depth would affect the degree of clonotype sharing among donors. Higher generation probabilities were observed for clonotypes shared by all four sorted-subset donors than for non-shared clonotypes. About 5% of naive CD4, approximately 3.7% of naive CD8, approximately 2.2% of memory CD4, and roughly 0.4% of memory CD8 clonotypes were shared across several donors. Because the study included only a small number of donors, the genetic and exposure-history diversity represented was limited. Sampling was restricted to blood, and TCR repertoires in tissues likely differ from the TCR repertoires found in blood.

Donors were healthy HIV-negative adults with no recently reported acute infections or vaccinations. Every donor was a Caucasian adult living in Nashville, Tennessee, USA. CD4+ T cells were enriched by magnetic negative selection, after which naive cells were positively selected on CD45RA and the negative fraction was taken as the memory subset. After blood collection by leukapheresis, PBMCs were isolated using Ficoll-Histopaque density gradient centrifugation and then cryopreserved in the vapor phase of liquid nitrogen. Analytical flow cytometry was used to check the purity and quantity of each magnetically sorted T cell population. Genomic DNA was isolated from every sorted fraction and measured by UV absorbance on a Nanodrop 2000c. This clone was counted once. Which antigen it targets is not known. No quality values exist for individual bases; no much larger clone is one base distant. The CDR3 runs 12 amino acids, cysteine and phenylalanine included. Of all the DNA, just the CDR3 is kept, 36 bases in frame from base 1. Per the germline V gene, MDHEN is the CDR1 and SYDVKM is the CDR2. V lost 2 bases and J lost 7 bases; the stretch between them is 8 bases long.

TCR CDR3 regions were amplified from genomic DNA by multiplex PCR using the deep immunoSEQ assay. Genomic DNA extracted from each cell subset was distributed evenly over all wells of several immunoSEQ 96-well plates, and each plate served as one replicate. For sorted subsets, roughly 200 ng of genomic DNA, equivalent to around 30,000 T cell genomes, went into each replicate PCR. Purified libraries were measured with a Qubit 3.0 fluorometer, size-checked on a Bioanalyzer 2100, and measured again with the KAPA Library Quantification kit. Every immunoSEQ 96-well plate was sequenced on a separate single-read 150-cycle Illumina NextSeq 550 flow cell. On the authors' methods: Because only junctional sequences without quality scores were contained in the immunoSEQ output, filtering matching that applied to full-length reads could not be performed. Sequences were annotated with PyIR, a Python wrapper for IgBLAST v1.9, using IMGT germline references to assign V/J genes and CDR3. Reads were removed for weak V/J assignments (E-value above 1e-6), missing CDR3, stop codons, out-of-frame junctions, or ambiguous translated residues. V3J clonotypes were defined as sequences sharing the same inferred V gene, J gene, and CDR3 amino acid sequence. Percentage overlap between repertoires was calculated by dividing the number of shared unique clonotypes by the size of the smaller repertoire. Repertoire richness was assessed with RTK rarefaction, the Chao1 estimator, and Recon v2.1 estimates of unobserved clonotypes. Generation probabilities for all TCRbeta clonotypes obtained by the gDNA method from a few donors were computed using OLGA. In its TCRdb copy, this immuneACCESS table keeps in-frame sequences only and misses some clones. Where compared with another copy, unresolved V genes explain less than half of these, and the others have no known cause. Clonal size and the V and J genes are those of that table, whereas D and trimming came from the DNA. A total of 2 million to 3 million clones appear in this sample, 90% to 95% of them only once. The ten largest clones represent approximately 0.37% of the sample.

The clonotype comes from a man aged 18-30 years in good health. Some clones in this sample may be carry-over from other donors' samples. The rearranged segments are TRBV28 and TRBJ2-5, with the D segment identity uncertain. Sequencing was carried out using naive CD4+ T cells from PBMCs. The sample's cell subset or site, from its label and the paper: CD45RA+ positively selected. The DNA sequence reads TGTGCCAGCAGTTTAAGGAGTGGGACCCAGTACTTC. It translates to CASSLRSGTQYF.